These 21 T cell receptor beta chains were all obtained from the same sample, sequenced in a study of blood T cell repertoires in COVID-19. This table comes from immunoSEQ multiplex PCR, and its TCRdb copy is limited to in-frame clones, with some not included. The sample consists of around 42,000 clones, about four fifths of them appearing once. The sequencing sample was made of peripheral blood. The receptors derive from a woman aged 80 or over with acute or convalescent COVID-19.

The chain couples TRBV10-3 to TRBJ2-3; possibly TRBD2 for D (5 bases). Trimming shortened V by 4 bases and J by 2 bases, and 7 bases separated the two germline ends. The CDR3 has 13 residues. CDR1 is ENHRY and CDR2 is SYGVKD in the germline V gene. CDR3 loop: CAISGGITDTQYF. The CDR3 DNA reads TGTGCCATCAGTGGAGGGATCACAGATACGCAGTATTTT.

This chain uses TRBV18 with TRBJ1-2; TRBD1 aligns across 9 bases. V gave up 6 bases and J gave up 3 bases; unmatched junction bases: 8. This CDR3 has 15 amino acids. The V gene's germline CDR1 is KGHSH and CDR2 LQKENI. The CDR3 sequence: CASSIDGTGHYGYTF. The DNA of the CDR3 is TGTGCCAGCTCCATCGACGGGACAGGGCACTATGGCTACACCTTC.

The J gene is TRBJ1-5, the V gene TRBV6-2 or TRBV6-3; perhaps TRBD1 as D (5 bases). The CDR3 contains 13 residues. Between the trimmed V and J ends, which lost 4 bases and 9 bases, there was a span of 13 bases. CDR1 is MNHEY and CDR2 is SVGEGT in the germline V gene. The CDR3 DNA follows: TGTGCCAGCAGTTCCCTGGACGGGGGGCCCCAGCATTTT. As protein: CASSSLDGGPQHF.

The CDR3 region is CASSQDRVTSKAFF. CDR3 sequence (DNA): TGTGCCAGCAGCCAGGACAGGGTTACCTCAAAAGCTTTCTTT. The chain carries TRBV5-4 and TRBJ1-1; 8 positions agree with TRBD1. V trimming: 4 bases; J trimming: 9 bases; junction bases outside the gene matches: 11. The CDR3 is 14 amino acids. CDR1 is SGHNT and CDR2 is YYREEE in the germline V gene (reference sequence).

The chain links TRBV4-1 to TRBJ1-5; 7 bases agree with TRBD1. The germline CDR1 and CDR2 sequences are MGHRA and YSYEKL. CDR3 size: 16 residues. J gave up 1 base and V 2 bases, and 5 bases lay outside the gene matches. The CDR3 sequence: CASSQLTGRSNQPQHF. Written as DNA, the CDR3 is TGCGCCAGCAGCCAATTGACAGGGAGGAGCAATCAGCCCCAGCATTTT.

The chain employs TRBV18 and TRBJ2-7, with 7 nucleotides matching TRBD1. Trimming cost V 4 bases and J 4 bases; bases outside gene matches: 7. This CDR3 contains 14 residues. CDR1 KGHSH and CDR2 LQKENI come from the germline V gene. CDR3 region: CASSLSGQPYEQYF. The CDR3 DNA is TGTGCCAGCTCACTTTCGGGACAGCCATACGAGCAGTACTTC. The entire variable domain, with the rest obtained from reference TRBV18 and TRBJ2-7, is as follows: NAGVMQNPRHLVRRRGQEARLRCSPMKGHSHVYWYRQLPEEGLKFMVYLQKENIIDESGMPKERFSAEFPKEGPSILRIQQVVRGDSAAYFCASSLSGQPYEQYFGPGTRLTVT.

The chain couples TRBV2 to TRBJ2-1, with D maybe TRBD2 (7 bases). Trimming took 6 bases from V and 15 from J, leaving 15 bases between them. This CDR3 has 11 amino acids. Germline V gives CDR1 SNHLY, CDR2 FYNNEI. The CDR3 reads CASRSGGGAFF. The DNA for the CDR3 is TGTGCCAGCAGGAGTGGGGGGGGCGCGTTCTTC.

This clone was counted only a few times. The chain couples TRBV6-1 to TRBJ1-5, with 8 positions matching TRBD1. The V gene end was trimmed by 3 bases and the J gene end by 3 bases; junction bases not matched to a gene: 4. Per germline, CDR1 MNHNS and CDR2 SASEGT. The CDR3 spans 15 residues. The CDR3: CASSDNRGSNQPQHF. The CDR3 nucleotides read TGTGCCAGCAGTGATAACAGGGGGTCCAATCAGCCCCAGCATTTT.

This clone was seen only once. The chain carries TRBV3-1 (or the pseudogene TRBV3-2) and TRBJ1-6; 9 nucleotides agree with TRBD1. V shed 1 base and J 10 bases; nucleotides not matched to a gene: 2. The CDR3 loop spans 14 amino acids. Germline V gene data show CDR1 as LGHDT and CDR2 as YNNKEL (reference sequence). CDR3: CASSQGDRDSPLHF. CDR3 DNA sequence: TGTGCCAGCAGCCAAGGGGACAGGGACTCACCCCTCCACTTT.

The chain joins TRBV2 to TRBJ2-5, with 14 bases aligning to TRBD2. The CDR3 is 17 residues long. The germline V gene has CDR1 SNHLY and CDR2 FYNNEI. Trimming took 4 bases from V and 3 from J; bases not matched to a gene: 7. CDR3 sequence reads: CASSGGQGLAGEETQYF. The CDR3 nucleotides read TGTGCCAGCAGTGGAGGCCAGGGACTAGCGGGGGAAGAGACCCAGTACTTC.

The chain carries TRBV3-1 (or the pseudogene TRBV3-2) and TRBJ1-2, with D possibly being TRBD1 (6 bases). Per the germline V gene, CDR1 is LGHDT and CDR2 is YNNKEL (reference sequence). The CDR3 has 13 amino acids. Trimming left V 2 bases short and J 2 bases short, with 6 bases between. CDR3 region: CASSQQGNYGYTF. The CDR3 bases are TGTGCCAGCAGCCAACAGGGGAACTATGGCTACACCTTC.

CDR3 sequence reads: CASSQGGGPSPLHF. The CDR3 coding sequence is TGTGCCAGCAGCCAAGGAGGAGGGCCTTCACCCCTCCACTTT. The rearrangement links TRBV3-1 (or the pseudogene TRBV3-2) to TRBJ1-6, with D hard to call. Germline V lookup: CDR1 LGHDT, CDR2 YNNKEL (reference sequence). The CDR3 totals 14 residues. The germline V and J ends were trimmed by 1 base and 9 bases, with 10 bases remaining between them.

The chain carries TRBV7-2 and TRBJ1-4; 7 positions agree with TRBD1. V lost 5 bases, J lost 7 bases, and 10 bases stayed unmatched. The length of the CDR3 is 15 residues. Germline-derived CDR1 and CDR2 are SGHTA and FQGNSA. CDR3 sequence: CASSLTGVIGEKLFF. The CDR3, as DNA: TGTGCCAGCAGCCTTACAGGGGTAATCGGTGAAAAACTGTTTTTT.

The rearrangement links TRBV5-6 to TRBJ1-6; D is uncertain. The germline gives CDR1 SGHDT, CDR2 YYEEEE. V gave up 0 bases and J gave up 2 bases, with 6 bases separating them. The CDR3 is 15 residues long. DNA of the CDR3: TGTGCCAGCAGCTTGGCGGTCACCTATAATTCACCCCTCCACTTT. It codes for CASSLAVTYNSPLHF.

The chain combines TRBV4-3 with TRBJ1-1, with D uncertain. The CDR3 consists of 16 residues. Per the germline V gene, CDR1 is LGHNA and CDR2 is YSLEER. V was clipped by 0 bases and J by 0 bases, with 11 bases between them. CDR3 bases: TGCGCCAGCAGCCAAGATCAGGCTGGGTTGAACACTGAAGCTTTCTTT. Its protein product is CASSQDQAGLNTEAFF.

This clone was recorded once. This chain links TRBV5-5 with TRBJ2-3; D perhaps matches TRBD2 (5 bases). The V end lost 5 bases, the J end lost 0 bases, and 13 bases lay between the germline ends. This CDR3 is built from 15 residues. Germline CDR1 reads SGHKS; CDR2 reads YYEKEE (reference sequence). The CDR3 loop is CASSWIRGSTDTQYF. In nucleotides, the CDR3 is TGTGCCAGCAGTTGGATACGGGGTAGCACAGATACGCAGTATTTT.

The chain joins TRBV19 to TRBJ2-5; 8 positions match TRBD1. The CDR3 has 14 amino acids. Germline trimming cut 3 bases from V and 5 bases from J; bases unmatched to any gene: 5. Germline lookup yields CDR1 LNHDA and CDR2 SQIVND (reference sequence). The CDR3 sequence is CASSISRGHETQYF. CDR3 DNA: TGTGCCAGTAGTATTAGCAGGGGGCATGAGACCCAGTACTTC.

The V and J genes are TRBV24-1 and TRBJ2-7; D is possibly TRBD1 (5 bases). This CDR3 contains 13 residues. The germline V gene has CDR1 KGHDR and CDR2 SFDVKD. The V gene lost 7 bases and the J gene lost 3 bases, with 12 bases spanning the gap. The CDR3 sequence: CATSGPDSYEQYF. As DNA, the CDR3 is TGTGCCACCAGCGGCCCAGACAGCTACGAGCAGTACTTC.

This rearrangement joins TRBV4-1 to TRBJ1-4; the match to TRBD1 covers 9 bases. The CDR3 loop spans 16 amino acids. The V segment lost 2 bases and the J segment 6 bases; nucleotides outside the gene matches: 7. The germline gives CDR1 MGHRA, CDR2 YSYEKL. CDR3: CASSQIPGQGYEKLFF. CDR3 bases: TGCGCCAGCAGCCAAATTCCTGGACAGGGGTATGAAAAACTGTTTTTT.

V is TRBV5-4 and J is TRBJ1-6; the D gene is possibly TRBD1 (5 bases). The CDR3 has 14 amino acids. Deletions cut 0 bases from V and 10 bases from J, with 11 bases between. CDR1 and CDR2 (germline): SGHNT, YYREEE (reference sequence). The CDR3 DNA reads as TGTGCCAGCAGCTTGGCAGGGTTTGACTCACCCCTCCACTTT. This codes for CASSLAGFDSPLHF.

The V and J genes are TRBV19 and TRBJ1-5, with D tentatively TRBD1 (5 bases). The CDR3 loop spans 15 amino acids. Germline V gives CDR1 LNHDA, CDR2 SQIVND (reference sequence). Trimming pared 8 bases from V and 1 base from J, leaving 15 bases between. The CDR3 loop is CASSGGASSNQPQHF. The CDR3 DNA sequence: TGTGCCAGTTCCGGAGGGGCTTCGAGCAATCAGCCCCAGCATTTT.